This T cell receptor beta chain is drawn from a study of CD4 T cells in relation to SARS-CoV-2 and coronaviruses. The table came from immunoSEQ multiplex PCR; TCRdb's copy has only in-frame clones and leaves some out. This sample has around 41,000 clones; over 75% occur once, and the top ten carry around 1.3%. The germline CDR1 and CDR2 sequences are MNHEY and SMNVEV (reference sequence). Trimming removed 2 bases from V and 5 bases from J, with 0 bases in between. The CDR3 runs 11 residues. On this clone itself: Antigen unknown.

Material for sequencing was naive CD4+ T cells from PBMCs, cultured in vitro. Sample subset: naive CD4+ T cells isolated by negative enrichment. The chain recombines TRBV27 with TRBJ2-2, with D unresolved. The clonotype comes from an adult with COVID-19. The CDR3 here is CASSLTGELFF. In nucleotides, the CDR3 is TGTGCCAGCAGTTTAACCGGGGAGCTGTTTTTT.